This entry features one TCR beta chain sequence. The target antigen is unknown. Time point here: blood 2 weeks post-SBRT. Treatment indicated: 15 Gy SBRT to primary tumor, nephrectomy 4 weeks later. Serial blood draws occurred at baseline and 2 and 4 weeks post-SBRT. V was clipped by 0 bases and J by 1 base, with 11 bases between them. This CDR3 is 16 amino acids long. Per the germline V gene, CDR1 is LGHNA and CDR2 is YSLEER. This entry comes from a study of radiation and T cells in renal cell carcinoma. General study results and limits: Top tumor clonotypes rose in blood 2 weeks post-radiation, then contracted.

Clones were read by immunoSEQ multiplex PCR, and TCRdb kept only the in-frame ones, dropping some. The sample shows about 130,000 clones, around 82% of them seen only once. This specimen consisted of blood, obtained from a patient whose treatment included radiotherapy and nephrectomy. The TCR comes from a man over 45 with renal cell carcinoma. The rearrangement joins TRBV4-3 to TRBJ2-3; D might be TRBD1 or TRBD2, each matching 6 bases. The CDR3 sequence is CASSQDVRGGTDTQYF. The CDR3 coding sequence is TGCGCCAGCAGCCAAGACGTAAGGGGGGGCACAGATACGCAGTATTTT.